This is a list of T cell receptor beta chains from one sample in a study of T cell responses to AZD1222 COVID-19 vaccine. TCRdb keeps only in-frame clones here, not all; method: immunoSEQ multiplex PCR. The data show around 130,000 clones, roughly nine tenths seen once. Material: peripheral blood, obtained 28 days after the second dose of the MenACWY control vaccine. All receptors come from an adult who received the MenACWY meningococcal vaccine as a control. Both conserved end residues are part of each CDR3. A D gene is named only where the DNA matches it firmly. Expanded clones are given a class, and other clones once, few, many or no size at all.

NA | few | TRBJ1-1 | TRBV7-2 | TGTGCCAGCAGCTTAAGCAGGAACACTGAAGCTTTCTTT | CASSLSRNTEAFF
TRBD1 | NA | TRBJ1-4 | TRBV19 | TGTGCCAGTAGATCGGACAGGGCTTCGGAAAAACTGTTTTTT | CASRSDRASEKLFF
NA | NA | TRBJ1-2 | TRBV19 | TGTGCCAGTAGTATAGATCAGGGAGGTAGGAATGGCTACACCTTC | CASSIDQGGRNGYTF
NA | NA | TRBJ2-1 | TRBV18 | TGTGCCAGCTCAACGACGGTGAATGAGCAGTTCTTC | CASSTTVNEQFF
TRBD1 | NA | TRBJ1-6 | TRBV5-1 | TGCGCCAGCAGCTCCGGGACAGGGGAGGGAACCCTCCACTTT | CASSSGTGEGTLHF
NA | once | TRBJ1-4 | TRBV7-2 | TGTGCCAGCAGCTTATCTGTGAGCCTTGCAACTAATGAAAAACTGTTTTTT | CASSLSVSLATNEKLFF
NA | NA | TRBJ1-2 | TRBV7-9 | TGTGCCAGCAGCTTAGCTAAGGGGATGGGCTATGGCTACACCTTC | CASSLAKGMGYGYTF
NA | once | TRBJ2-2 | TRBV10-3 | TGTGCCATCAGTGGGAGCGGAAACACCGGGGAGCTGTTTTTT | CAISGSGNTGELFF
TRBD2 | once | TRBJ2-1 | TRBV11-2 | TGTGCCAGCAGCTTAGGGACTAGCGGGAGCTTCAATGAGCAGTTCTTC | CASSLGTSGSFNEQFF
NA | NA | TRBJ2-1 | TRBV4-3 | TGCGCCAGCAGCCAAGTCTCGGCTAGTAATGAGCAGTTCTTC | CASSQVSASNEQFF
TRBD1 | once | TRBJ1-5 | TRBV3-1/TRBV3-2 | TGTGCCAGCAGCCAATCCGGGACAGGGGTGGGACAGCCCCAGCATTTT | CASSQSGTGVGQPQHF
TRBD1 | NA | TRBJ2-5 | TRBV7-8 | TGTGCCAGCAGCCCCGGGACAGGGAGCCAAGAGACCCAGTACTTC | CASSPGTGSQETQYF
NA | NA | TRBJ1-2 | TRBV30 | TGTGCCTGGAGTGGGGGGGATTATGGCTACACCTTC | CAWSGGDYGYTF
TRBD1 | once | TRBJ2-5 | TRBV6-5 | TGTGCCAGCAGTTATGACAGGGCGAGAGAGACCCAGTACTTC | CASSYDRARETQYF
TRBD2 | NA | TRBJ2-1 | TRBV7-2 | TGTGCCAGCAGCACCCGATCCGGGACTAGCGGGAGTGGGCTAATTGAGCAGTTCTTC | CASSTRSGTSGSGLIEQFF
TRBD1 | NA | TRBJ2-7 | TRBV28 | TGTGCCAGCAGTTTATTTAGGGACAGGGGCTACGAGCAGTACTTC | CASSLFRDRGYEQYF
NA | NA | TRBJ2-7 | TRBV5-1 | TGCGCCAGCAGCTTTGGCTGGGGGGCGTACGAGCAGTACTTC | CASSFGWGAYEQYF
TRBD1 | NA | TRBJ2-3 | TRBV19 | TGTGCCAGCAAAACGGGACAGGGGTACGATACGCAGTATTTT | CASKTGQGYDTQYF
NA | NA | TRBJ2-2 | TRBV29-1 | TGCAGCGCGGGACTGACGAACACCGGGGAGCTGTTTTTT | CSAGLTNTGELFF
NA | NA | TRBJ1-5 | TRBV28 | TGTGCCAGCAGCCAGGGTCTTCAGCCCCAGCATTTT | CASSQGLQPQHF
NA | NA | TRBJ1-3 | TRBV7-9 | TGTGCCAGCAGCTCCCCGAGGGGTGGGACTGCGCCTGGAAACACCATATATTTT | CASSSPRGGTAPGNTIYF
TRBD1 | NA | TRBJ2-5 | TRBV7-3 | TGTGCCAGCAGCTTACGAGGGGGCGCGGAGACCCAGTACTTC | CASSLRGGAETQYF
NA | few | TRBJ2-5 | TRBV2 | TGTGCCAGCACCAGAGACCAGACCATCTTAGAGACCCAGTACTTC | CASTRDQTILETQYF
NA | NA | TRBJ1-3 | TRBV9 | TGTGCCAGCAGCGACGCAGGAAACACCATATATTTT | CASSDAGNTIYF
NA | NA | TRBJ2-2 | TRBV5-1 | TGCGCCAGCAGCTTTCTTGGGCCCAACACCGGGGAGCTGTTTTTT | CASSFLGPNTGELFF
TRBD1 | NA | TRBJ1-6 | TRBV6-6 | TGTGCCAGCAGACCGGGACAGGGGGATTCACCCCTCCACTTT | CASRPGQGDSPLHF
NA | NA | TRBJ2-1 | TRBV7-2 | TGTGCCAGCAGCCCCGCAAGGAACAATGAGCAGTTCTTC | CASSPARNNEQFF
TRBD1 | NA | TRBJ1-5 | TRBV19 | TGTGCCAGTAAGACAGGGGATAGCAATCAGCCCCAGCATTTT | CASKTGDSNQPQHF
NA | NA | TRBJ1-6 | TRBV9 | TGTGCCAGCAGCGGACTCCTTGACTCACCCCTCCACTTT | CASSGLLDSPLHF
TRBD2 | NA | TRBJ2-7 | TRBV5-1 | TGCGCCAGCAGCGACGGGACTAGCGGCGCCTACGAGCAGTACTTC | CASSDGTSGAYEQYF
NA | NA | TRBJ2-3 | TRBV24-1 | TGTGCCTCCGGGACTTCAACAGATACGCAGTATTTT | CASGTSTDTQYF
NA | NA | TRBJ2-5 | TRBV27 | TGTGCCAGCAGTCTAGGGACGGGCGGGGTCCTCGAGACCCAGTACTTC | CASSLGTGGVLETQYF
TRBD1 | NA | TRBJ1-5 | TRBV7-8 | TGTGCCAGCACCCTGGCAGGGGGTTATAATCAGCCCCAGCATTTT | CASTLAGGYNQPQHF
TRBD1 | NA | TRBJ2-3 | TRBV5-4 | TGTGCCAGCAGCTTTGGGACAGCCTTCACAGATACGCAGTATTTT | CASSFGTAFTDTQYF
NA | NA | TRBJ2-6 | TRBV18 | TGTGCCAGCTCCCTATGGGACGGATCCCTTAACTCTGGGGCCAACGTCCTGACTTTC | CASSLWDGSLNSGANVLTF
NA | NA | TRBJ1-2 | TRBV6-6 | TGTGCCAGCAGTATGACAGGTGACTATGGCTACACCTTC | CASSMTGDYGYTF
TRBD1 | NA | TRBJ2-1 | TRBV24-1 | TGTGCCACCAGTGGACAGGGGGGTTCTCCACGAAATTACAATGAGCAGTTCTTC | CATSGQGGSPRNYNEQFF
TRBD1 | NA | TRBJ1-1 | TRBV11-2 | TGTGCCAGCAGCTTAGACCAAGACAGGGGGCGAGCTTTCTTT | CASSLDQDRGRAFF
TRBD1 | few | TRBJ1-5 | TRBV19 | TGTGCCAGTAATAACAGGGGACACGGTCAGCCCCAGCATTTT | CASNNRGHGQPQHF
NA | NA | TRBJ2-5 | TRBV27 | TGTGCCAGCACCATCCGCGGGGATGGAGGGACCCAGTACTTC | CASTIRGDGGTQYF
TRBD1 | once | TRBJ2-5 | TRBV7-6 | TGTGCCAGCAGCTTAGGCTCCGGGACAGAAGAGACCCAGTACTTC | CASSLGSGTEETQYF
TRBD2 | NA | TRBJ2-1 | TRBV19 | TGTGCCAGTAGTATAAGGGGCGGCGGGAGCTCCTACAATGAGCAGTTCTTC | CASSIRGGGSSYNEQFF
NA | NA | TRBJ2-7 | TRBV21-1 | TGTGCCAGCAACAGCTTTAGGAACAGGGCCTCCTACGAGCAGTACTTC | CASNSFRNRASYEQYF
TRBD1 | NA | TRBJ1-2 | TRBV9 | TGTGCCAGCAGCGCCGGACAGGGGGCCTTCGGCTACACCTTC | CASSAGQGAFGYTF
TRBD1 | few | TRBJ1-1 | TRBV5-1 | TGCGCCAGCAGCGGCGGGACAGGGGGCACTGAAGCTTTCTTT | CASSGGTGGTEAFF
NA | NA | TRBJ1-4 | TRBV19 | TGTGCCAGTACCCCGGGTGGAGCGACTAATGAAAAACTGTTTTTT | CASTPGGATNEKLFF
TRBD1 | NA | TRBJ1-5 | TRBV28 | TGTGCCAGCAGTCACCATGGACAGGTGCCTAATCAGCCCCAGCATTTT | CASSHHGQVPNQPQHF
TRBD1 | NA | TRBJ2-3 | TRBV19 | TGTGCCAGTAGTGCGACAGGGTCAGATACGCAGTATTTT | CASSATGSDTQYF
TRBD2 | NA | TRBJ2-1 | TRBV6-2/TRBV6-3 | TGTGCCAGCAGTTCTCATGGAGCGGGGGTCCCAGATGAGCAGTTCTTC | CASSSHGAGVPDEQFF
TRBD2 | NA | TRBJ2-7 | TRBV6-6 | TGTGCCAGCAGTTACCTGGGACTAGCGGGAGCCTACGAGCAGTACTTC | CASSYLGLAGAYEQYF
NA | NA | TRBJ2-2 | TRBV3-1/TRBV3-2 | TGTGCCAGCAGCTGTGTCGGGGAGCTGTTTTTT | CASSCVGELFF
TRBD1 | NA | TRBJ2-5 | TRBV7-7 | TGTGCTAGCAGCCCAGACAGGGGTGTGGAGACCCAGTACTTC | CASSPDRGVETQYF
NA | NA | TRBJ2-6 | TRBV2 | TGTGCCAGTACAGGGTCTGGGGCCAACGTCCTGACTTTC | CASTGSGANVLTF
TRBD1 | NA | TRBJ2-2 | TRBV19 | TGTGCCAGTAGTATTCAGGGGGCGCAACGTACCGGGGAGCTGTTTTTT | CASSIQGAQRTGELFF
NA | NA | TRBJ2-2 | TRBV6-5 | TGTGCCAGCAGTTACTCGAGCGGCGGGGTGTCCGGGGAGCTGTTTTTT | CASSYSSGGVSGELFF
TRBD1 | NA | TRBJ1-1 | TRBV7-2 | TGTGCCAGCAGCAACAGGGGAAACACTGAAGCTTTCTTT | CASSNRGNTEAFF
TRBD2 | NA | TRBJ2-7 | TRBV18 | TGTGCCAGCTCACCAGGGGGACTAGCGGGATCCTACGAGCAGTACTTC | CASSPGGLAGSYEQYF
TRBD1 | NA | TRBJ2-7 | TRBV2 | TGTGCCAGCAGACCCCAGGGGGTGGACTACGAGCAGTACTTC | CASRPQGVDYEQYF
NA | NA | TRBJ2-1 | TRBV18 | TGTGCCAGCTCACCACCCTCCGGGGCGACTTACAATGAGCAGTTCTTC | CASSPPSGATYNEQFF